Listed here are 21 T cell receptor beta chains from one sample, sequenced in a study of CD8 T cells in ankylosing spondylitis. TCRdb used MiXCR to reprocess the 5' RACE reads, holding one entry per CDR3 protein. The table includes 200,000 to 300,000 distinct CDR3 sequences, 7.5% to 9% detected once. The sequencing input was blood, either unsorted or a sorted T cell fraction (not recorded which). These receptor sequences come from a male donor with ankylosing spondylitis or in good health (not recorded which).

This clonotype was counted ten times or more. The rearrangement links TRBV12-3 or TRBV12-4 to TRBJ2-7; the match to TRBD2 covers 12 bases. Germline trimming cut 6 bases from V and 6 bases from J; bases unmatched to any gene: 3. The CDR3 runs to 13 residues. The CDR3: CASSGLAGSEQYF. CDR3 bases: TGTGCCAGCAGCGGACTAGCGGGAAGCGAGCAGTACTTC.

This clonotype was recorded a few times. V and J are TRBV2 and TRBJ2-7; D is tentatively TRBD1 or TRBD2 (5 bases each). The CDR3 contains 15 residues. Germline V gene lookup returns CDR1 SNHLY and CDR2 FYNNEI. Trimming cost V 3 bases and J 0 bases, with 12 bases left between them. CDR3 bases: TGTGCCAGCAGTGAGTCCCGGGACGCCTCCTACGAGCAGTACTTC. This sequence encodes CASSESRDASYEQYF.

This clonotype was detected ten times or more. This rearrangement joins TRBV20-1 to TRBJ1-5; D is possibly TRBD1 (6 bases). The CDR3 is 15 residues long. Germline V gives CDR1 DFQATT, CDR2 SNEGSKA (reference sequence). Trimming removed 3 bases from V and 3 bases from J, with 15 bases in between. The CDR3 sequence is CSASVLRDINQPQHF. DNA for the CDR3: TGCAGTGCTAGTGTTCTCCGGGACATCAATCAGCCCCAGCATTTT.

This clonotype was seen repeatedly, ten times or more. The J gene is TRBJ2-3, the V gene TRBV5-1; no clear D gene. The CDR3 runs 13 residues. The germline gives CDR1 SGHRS, CDR2 YFSETQ. The germline V and J ends were trimmed by 4 bases and 1 base, with 7 bases remaining between them. The CDR3 nucleotides read TGCGCCAGCAGCCCCTGGCGCACAGATACGCAGTATTTT. This sequence encodes CASSPWRTDTQYF.

This clonotype was counted ten times or more. CDR3 nucleotides: TGTGCCAGCAGCCCCGGGACAGGGGGCGTCGGGGAGCTGTTTTTT. It translates to CASSPGTGGVGELFF. The chain links TRBV12-3 or TRBV12-4 to TRBJ2-2, with TRBD1 matching 12 bases. The CDR3 spans 15 residues. V lost 6 bases, J lost 7 bases, and 6 bases stayed unmatched.

This clonotype was observed at least ten times. The chain joins TRBV20-1 to TRBJ2-7; D possibly matches TRBD1 or TRBD2 (5 bases each). The CDR3 runs 14 residues. The V and J ends lost 2 bases and 2 bases respectively, with 13 bases between them. Germline V gene data show CDR1 as DFQATT and CDR2 as SNEGSKA (reference sequence). The CDR3 DNA is TGCAGTGCTAGACCAGACCAGGGACCCTACGAGCAGTACTTC. It yields the protein CSARPDQGPYEQYF.

This clonotype came up many times. The chain carries TRBV9 and TRBJ2-2; 8 nucleotides align to TRBD1. Looked up from germline, CDR1 is SGDLS and CDR2 is YYNGEE. V shed 4 bases and J 0 bases; nucleotides not matched to a gene: 5. This CDR3 spans 16 amino acids. CDR3 DNA sequence: TGTGCCAGCAGCCGACAGGGGATGACGAACACCGGGGAGCTGTTTTTT. Translating it yields CASSRQGMTNTGELFF.

This clonotype was recorded at least ten times. The rearrangement uses TRBV5-8 and TRBJ2-1, with D perhaps matching TRBD1 (6 bases). The CDR3 consists of 13 residues. V dropped 1 base and J dropped 8 bases, with 10 bases sitting between them. Germline CDR1 SGHTS, CDR2 YDEGEE. CDR3 sequence reads: CASSLMGAYEQFF. In DNA form, the CDR3 reads TGTGCCAGCAGCTTGATGGGGGCATATGAGCAGTTCTTC.

This clonotype appeared many times. This chain connects TRBV19 to TRBJ2-7, with TRBD1 matching 7 bases. CDR1 and CDR2 (germline): LNHDA, SQIVND (reference sequence). The CDR3 runs 13 residues. Germline trimming cut 5 bases from V and 2 bases from J; bases unmatched to any gene: 3. As DNA, the CDR3 is TGTGCCAGTAGTTCCCAGGGGGCCTACGAGCAGTACTTC. It encodes CASSSQGAYEQYF.

In its sample, this clonotype was seen many times. The J gene is TRBJ1-5, the V gene TRBV10-1; D uncertain. CDR3 length: 11 residues. Trimming removed 6 bases from V and 6 bases from J, with 6 bases in between. Germline V gene data show CDR1 as WNHNN and CDR2 as SYGVQD (reference sequence). DNA of the CDR3: TGCGCCAGCAGGGGGATTCAGCCCCAGCATTTT. Protein sequence: CASRGIQPQHF.

The chain uses TRBV7-9 and TRBJ2-2, with 8 nucleotides matching TRBD1. This CDR3 has 13 residues. Germline CDR1 is SEHNR and CDR2 is FQNEAQ (reference sequence). V was pared by 8 bases and J by 6 bases, with 5 bases of the junction left unmatched. CDR3 nucleotides: TGTGCCAGCGGACTACAGGGGGCCGGGGAGCTGTTTTTT. It translates to CASGLQGAGELFF.

This clonotype was picked up many times. CDR3 residues: CASGNDRSSGNTIYF. The CDR3 DNA reads TGTGCCAGCGGGAATGATAGGAGCTCTGGAAACACCATATATTTT. The chain links TRBV7-2 to TRBJ1-3, with D unresolved. V lost 8 bases and J lost 0, with 14 bases in between. The CDR3 totals 15 residues. The germline V gene encodes CDR1 SGHTA and CDR2 FQGNSA.

In this sample, this clonotype turned up many times. The chain's CDR3 is CASSLVGQGLIYGYTF. CDR3 sequence (DNA): TGTGCCAGCAGTTTAGTGGGGCAGGGTCTAATCTATGGCTACACCTTC. The chain combines TRBV12-3 or TRBV12-4 with TRBJ1-2, with D perhaps matching TRBD1 (5 bases). V was trimmed by 1 base and J by 4 bases, leaving 16 bases between them. The CDR3 has 16 amino acids.

This clonotype was detected many times. The CDR3 reads CASSLSRVQPQHF. Written as DNA, the CDR3 is TGTGCCAGCAGTTTGAGCAGGGTGCAGCCCCAGCATTTT. The rearrangement links TRBV12-3 or TRBV12-4 to TRBJ1-5; D might be TRBD1 (5 bases). This CDR3 is built from 13 residues. V was shortened by 3 bases and J by 7 bases, with 10 bases between the two germline ends.

J is TRBJ2-7 and V is TRBV5-1; D may be TRBD1 or TRBD2 (6 bases each). V was trimmed by 2 bases and J by 4 bases, leaving 31 bases between them. CDR3 length: 20 amino acids. CDR1 and CDR2 (germline): SGHRS, YFSETQ. The CDR3 DNA reads as TGCGCCAGCAGCTTCGTACAGGGACTTGATCCCCGCGATACAACGTACGAGCAGTACTTC. This translates into CASSFVQGLDPRDTTYEQYF. Drawing the rest from reference TRBV5-1 and TRBJ2-7, the complete variable domain is KAGVTQTPRYLIKTRGQQVTLSCSPISGHRSVSWYQQTPGQGLQFLFEYFSETQRNKGNFPGRFSGRQFSNSRSEMNVSTLELGDSALYLCASSFVQGLDPRDTTYEQYFGPGTRLTVT.

The V gene is TRBV4-2, the J gene TRBJ2-7, with 9 bases that match TRBD2. Germline-derived CDR1 and CDR2 are LGHNA and YNFKEQ. V lost 0 bases to trimming and J lost 3 bases; unmatched junction nucleotides: 6. This CDR3 is 16 amino acids long. The CDR3 bases are TGTGCCAGCAGCCAAGACTGGCTAGCGGGAAGCTACGAGCAGTACTTC. Translating it yields CASSQDWLAGSYEQYF.

J is TRBJ1-5 and V is TRBV12-3 or TRBV12-4, with TRBD1 matching over 7 bases. V was pared by 6 bases and J by 7 bases, with 15 bases of the junction left unmatched. The CDR3 extends over 16 amino acids. CDR3 in DNA: TGTGCCAGCAGCTCCCACAACAGGGGTTTCAAGCAGCCCCAGCATTTT. Translation: CASSSHNRGFKQPQHF.

This clonotype was recorded at least ten times. J is TRBJ2-2 and V is TRBV7-2; the D gene is possibly TRBD1 (6 bases). CDR3 length: 15 amino acids. Trimming cost V 2 bases and J 9 bases, with 16 bases left between them. Looked up from germline, CDR1 is SGHTA and CDR2 is FQGNSA. The CDR3 here is CASSLSGRGLRELFF. CDR3 DNA sequence: TGTGCCAGCAGCTTATCAGGCAGGGGTTTACGGGAGCTGTTTTTT.

This clonotype was detected many times. The chain uses TRBV7-2 and TRBJ2-5; possible D gene TRBD1, 5 bases. The CDR3 extends over 15 amino acids. CDR1 and CDR2 (germline): SGHTA, FQGNSA. V was shortened by 0 bases and J by 1 base, with 9 bases between the two germline ends. The chain's CDR3 is CASSLAWGLQETQYF. For the CDR3, the DNA is TGTGCCAGCAGCTTAGCGTGGGGCCTCCAAGAGACCCAGTACTTC.

V and J are TRBV6-5 and TRBJ2-2; D remains ambiguous. Trimming pared 4 bases from V and 4 bases from J, leaving 10 bases between. This CDR3 has 14 amino acids. The germline CDR1 and CDR2 sequences are MNHEY and SVGAGI. CDR3 sequence (DNA): TGTGCCAGCAGTTCCGGGTCCTTCACCGGGGAGCTGTTTTTT. Amino acid sequence: CASSSGSFTGELFF.

This clonotype came up many times. The chain combines TRBV20-1 with TRBJ1-1; D is ambiguous. Germline CDR1 is DFQATT and CDR2 is SNEGSKA (reference sequence). The CDR3 runs to 14 residues. The ends were cut back, 2 bases at V and 0 bases at J, with 10 bases in the middle. This CDR3 is CSARPPGMNTEAFF. CDR3 DNA: TGCAGTGCTAGACCTCCTGGGATGAACACTGAAGCTTTCTTT.